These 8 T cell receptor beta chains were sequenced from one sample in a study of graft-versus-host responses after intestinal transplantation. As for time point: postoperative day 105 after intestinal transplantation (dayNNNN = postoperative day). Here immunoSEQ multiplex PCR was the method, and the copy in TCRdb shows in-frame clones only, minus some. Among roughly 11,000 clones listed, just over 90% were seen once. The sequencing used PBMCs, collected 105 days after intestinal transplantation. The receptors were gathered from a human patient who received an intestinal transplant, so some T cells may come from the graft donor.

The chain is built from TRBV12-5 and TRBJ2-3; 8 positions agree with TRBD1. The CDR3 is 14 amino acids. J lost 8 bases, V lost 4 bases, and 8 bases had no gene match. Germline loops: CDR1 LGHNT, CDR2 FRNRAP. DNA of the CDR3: TGTGCTAGTGGTTCGGACAGGGAGTTAGGTACGCAGTATTTT. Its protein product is CASGSDRELGTQYF.

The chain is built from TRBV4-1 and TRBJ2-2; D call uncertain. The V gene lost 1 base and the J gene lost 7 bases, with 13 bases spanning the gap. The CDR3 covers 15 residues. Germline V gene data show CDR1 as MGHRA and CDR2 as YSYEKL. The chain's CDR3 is CASSQVARADGELFF. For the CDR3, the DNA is TGCGCCAGCAGCCAAGTGGCCCGGGCGGACGGGGAGCTGTTTTTT.

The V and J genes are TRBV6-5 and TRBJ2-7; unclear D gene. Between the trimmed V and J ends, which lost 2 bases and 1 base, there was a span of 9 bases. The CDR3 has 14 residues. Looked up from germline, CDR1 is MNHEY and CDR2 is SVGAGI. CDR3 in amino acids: CASSYGVGSYEQYF. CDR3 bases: TGTGCCAGCAGTTACGGTGTGGGATCCTACGAGCAGTACTTC.

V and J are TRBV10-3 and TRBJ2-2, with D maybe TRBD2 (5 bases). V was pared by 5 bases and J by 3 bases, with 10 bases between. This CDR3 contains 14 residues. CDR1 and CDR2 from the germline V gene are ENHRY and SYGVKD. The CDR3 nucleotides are TGTGCCATCAGTATGAGGACTGACACCGGGGAGCTGTTTTTT. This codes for CAISMRTDTGELFF.

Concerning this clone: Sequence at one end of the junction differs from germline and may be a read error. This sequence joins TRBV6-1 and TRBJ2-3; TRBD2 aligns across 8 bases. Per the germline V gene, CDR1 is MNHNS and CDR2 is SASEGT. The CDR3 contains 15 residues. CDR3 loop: CASSGTSRSTDAQYF. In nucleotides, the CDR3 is TGTGCCAGCAGTGGGACTAGCAGGAGCACAGATGCGCAGTATTTT.

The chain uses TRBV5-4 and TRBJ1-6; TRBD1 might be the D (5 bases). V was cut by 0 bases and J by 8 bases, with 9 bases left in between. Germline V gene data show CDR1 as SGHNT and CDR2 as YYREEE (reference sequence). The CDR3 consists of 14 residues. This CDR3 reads CASSLERGDSPLHF. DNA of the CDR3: TGTGCCAGCAGCTTGGAACGGGGGGATTCACCCCTCCACTTT.

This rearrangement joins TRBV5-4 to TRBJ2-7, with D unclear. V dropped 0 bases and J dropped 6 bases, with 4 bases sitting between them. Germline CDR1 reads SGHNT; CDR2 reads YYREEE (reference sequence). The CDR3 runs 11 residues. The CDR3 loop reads CASSLAGEQYF. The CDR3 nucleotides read TGTGCCAGCAGCTTGGCCGGCGAGCAGTACTTC.

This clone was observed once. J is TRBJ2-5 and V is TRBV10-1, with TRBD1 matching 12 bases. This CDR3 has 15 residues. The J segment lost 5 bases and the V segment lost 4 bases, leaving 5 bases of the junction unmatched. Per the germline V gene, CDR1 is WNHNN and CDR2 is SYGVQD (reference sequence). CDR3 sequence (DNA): TGCGCCAGCAGTGCCGGGACAGGGGGCAGGGAGACCCAGTACTTC. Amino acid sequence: CASSAGTGGRETQYF.